This entry lists 32 T cell receptor beta chains sequenced from one sample in a study of blood T cell repertoires in COVID-19. Produced via immunoSEQ multiplex PCR; TCRdb's table is partial and in-frame only. The sample holds 130,000 to 150,000 clones, approximately 83% seen once. Sequences were obtained from peripheral blood. These receptors originate from a woman of 80 years or more with acute or convalescent COVID-19.

This sequence joins TRBV7-2 and TRBJ2-2; D is uncertain. Trimming removed 5 bases at V and 3 bases at J, with 4 bases between. CDR3 length: 12 amino acids. Germline-derived CDR1 and CDR2 are SGHTA and FQGNSA. The CDR3 region is CASSPYTGELFF. The CDR3 nucleotides are TGTGCCAGCAGCCCATACACCGGGGAGCTGTTTTTT.

The CDR3 here is CASSRGVCTDTQYF. Written as DNA, the CDR3 is TGTGCCAGCAGCAGGGGGGTCTGCACAGATACGCAGTATTTT. This sequence joins TRBV21-1 and TRBJ2-3; TRBD2 is the table's D call, not checked against the DNA. TRBV21-1 is a known pseudogene. This CDR3 contains 14 residues.

V usage is TRBV19 and J usage is TRBJ1-2; D is uncertain. The CDR3 covers 14 residues. The V gene's germline CDR1 is LNHDA and CDR2 SQIVND (reference sequence). The ends were cut back, 6 bases at V and 1 base at J, with 12 bases in the middle. The CDR3 DNA sequence: TGTGCCAGTAGCGCCGCCCAGTATAACTATGGCTACACCTTC. Amino acids: CASSAAQYNYGYTF.

V is TRBV5-4 and J is TRBJ1-1; D is undetermined. The germline gives CDR1 SGHNT, CDR2 YYREEE (reference sequence). The CDR3 loop spans 14 amino acids. V gave up 3 bases and J gave up 10 bases, with 19 bases separating them. The CDR3, as DNA: TGTGCCAGCAGCTCTACGACTTGGGAGCAAAGAGCTTTCTTT. It is translated as CASSSTTWEQRAFF.

For the CDR3, the DNA is TGCGCCAGCAGCTCCGGACACGGGGGAACCGGGGAGCTGTTTTTT. This gives the protein CASSSGHGGTGELFF. The chain employs TRBV5-1 and TRBJ2-2, with D possibly being TRBD2 (6 bases). The V end lost 3 bases, the J end lost 5 bases, and 14 bases lay between the germline ends. Germline CDR1 SGHRS, CDR2 YFSETQ. This CDR3 contains 15 residues.

This clone has just a few counts. V gene TRBV21-1 combines with J gene TRBJ1-4; the listed D gene, TRBD1, was not tested against the DNA. TRBV21-1 is a recognized pseudogene. The CDR3 loop spans 17 amino acids. CDR3 protein: CASSDRDSKGANEKLFF. The CDR3 region has the DNA TGTGCCAGCAGCGATAGGGACAGTAAAGGGGCTAATGAAAAACTGTTTTTT.

The V and J genes are TRBV11-2 and TRBJ1-3, with D possibly TRBD1 on 6 matching bases. CDR1 and CDR2 (germline): SGHAT, FQNNGV. Deletions cut 4 bases from V and 3 bases from J, with 22 bases between. The CDR3 is made up of 18 amino acids. Here the CDR3 reads CASSSRGTFGSYGNTIYF. DNA for the CDR3: TGTGCCAGCAGCTCAAGGGGGACCTTTGGCTCGTATGGAAACACCATATATTTT.

The chain employs TRBV4-1 and TRBJ1-4; 8 bases align to TRBD1. J lost 8 bases, V lost 4 bases, and 3 bases had no gene match. This CDR3 is 13 amino acids long. Germline lookup yields CDR1 MGHRA and CDR2 YSYEKL. Written as DNA, the CDR3 is TGCGCCAGCAGCCGTTGGACAGGGGAAAAACTGTTTTTT. Its translation: CASSRWTGEKLFF.

This rearrangement joins TRBV3-1 (or the pseudogene TRBV3-2) to TRBJ1-2; no clear D. CDR1 is LGHDT and CDR2 is YNNKEL in the germline V gene (reference sequence). Trimming cost V 2 bases and J 0 bases, with 7 bases left between them. This CDR3 is 14 amino acids long. CDR3 DNA: TGTGCCAGCAGCCAAACGACACCTAACTATGGCTACACCTTC. It yields the protein CASSQTTPNYGYTF.

About this clone itself: Other nucleotide sequences from this sample produce the same CDR3. The genes are TRBV9 and TRBJ1-2, with a possible D match to TRBD1 (5 bases). This CDR3 region has 14 residues. V shed 2 bases and J shed 2 bases, with 10 bases lying between them. Germline V gene sequence: CDR1 SGDLS, CDR2 YYNGEE. The CDR3 is CASSVGGINYGYTF. CDR3 in DNA: TGTGCCAGCAGCGTTGGGGGGATAAACTATGGCTACACCTTC. Combining the CDR3 with reference TRBV9 and TRBJ1-2 gives the whole variable domain DSGVTQTPKHLITATGQRVTLRCSPRSGDLSVYWYQQSLDQGLQFLIQYYNGEERAKGNILERFSAQQFPDLHSELNLSSLELGDSALYFCASSVGGINYGYTFGSGTRLTVV.

A word on this clone: At the DNA level, this CDR3 is encoded by other sequences in the same sample as well. V is TRBV2 and J is TRBJ1-1, with TRBD1 as a possible D gene (5 bases). Trimming stripped 4 bases from V and 1 base from J, with 7 bases between. This CDR3 contains 13 residues. Germline CDR1 SNHLY, CDR2 FYNNEI. This chain's CDR3 is CASSGQTNTEAFF. The CDR3 bases are TGTGCCAGCAGTGGACAGACGAACACTGAAGCTTTCTTT.

This chain connects TRBV12-3 or TRBV12-4 to TRBJ2-1, with D possibly matching TRBD2 (5 bases). Trimming cost V 6 bases and J 9 bases, with 12 bases left between them. The CDR3 covers 12 residues. The CDR3 here is CASSQGLGEQFF. The CDR3, as DNA: TGTGCCAGCAGCCAAGGACTTGGTGAGCAGTTCTTC.

The chain recombines TRBV20-1 with TRBJ2-3; the D gene is possibly TRBD2 (6 bases). With 3 bases removed from V and 2 bases from J, the gap between germline ends came to 12 bases. The germline V gene has CDR1 DFQATT and CDR2 SNEGSKA (reference sequence). The CDR3 has 14 residues. The CDR3 nucleotides read TGCAGTGCTAGTGTGGCGGGGTACACAGATACGCAGTATTTT. Translation gives CSASVAGYTDTQYF.

The chain recombines TRBV4-2 with TRBJ1-2; D call uncertain. In germline, CDR1 is LGHNA, CDR2 YNFKEQ. The CDR3 spans 13 residues. V was shortened by 4 bases and J by 4 bases, with 10 bases between the two germline ends. The CDR3 DNA sequence: TGTGCCAGCAGCCCGCTCCGGGGCTATGGCTACACCTTC. It encodes CASSPLRGYGYTF.

CDR3 in amino acids: CATSREPVMNTEAFF. CDR3 coding DNA: TGTGCCACCAGCAGAGAGCCGGTAATGAACACTGAAGCTTTCTTT. J is TRBJ1-1 and V is TRBV15; no definite D call. Germline assignment: CDR1 LNHNV and CDR2 YYDKDF (reference sequence). The CDR3 extends over 15 amino acids. Trimming removed 0 bases from V and 0 bases from J, with 8 bases in between.

This clone is a singleton in its sample. The V gene is TRBV4-1, the J gene TRBJ2-5; TRBD2 aligns across 9 bases. J lost 1 base, V lost 1 base, and 4 bases had no gene match. Germline CDR1 is MGHRA and CDR2 is YSYEKL. CDR3 length: 16 residues. CDR3 in amino acids: CASSQVIAGAQETQYF. The CDR3 DNA reads as TGCGCCAGCAGCCAAGTAATAGCGGGGGCCCAAGAGACCCAGTACTTC.

This clone was observed a single time. The chain recombines TRBV4-3 with TRBJ1-2, with 11 bases aligning to TRBD1. Germline CDR1 reads LGHNA; CDR2 reads YSLEER. J was trimmed by 5 bases and V by 3 bases; bases with no gene match: 8. The CDR3 loop spans 16 amino acids. The CDR3 region has the DNA TGCGCCAGCAGCCATACGACCGGGACAGGGGGGTATGGCTACACCTTC. Its protein product is CASSHTTGTGGYGYTF.

The rearrangement uses TRBV5-1 and TRBJ1-1, with 8 bases fitting TRBD1. CDR1 and CDR2 (germline): SGHRS, YFSETQ. The CDR3 covers 15 residues. Unmatched junction bases numbered 9, after V lost 4 bases and J lost 4 bases. The CDR3 is CASSADTGGGTEAFF. The CDR3 bases are TGCGCCAGCAGCGCCGATACAGGGGGAGGCACTGAAGCTTTCTTT.

The chain carries TRBV24-1 and TRBJ2-3; 9 bases fit TRBD2. Trimming removed 7 bases from V and 3 bases from J; junction bases left unmatched: 4. The CDR3 length is 14 residues. Looked up from germline, CDR1 is KGHDR and CDR2 is SFDVKD. In DNA form, the CDR3 reads TGTGCCACCAGGGCGGGGGGGCTGACAGATACGCAGTATTTT. Translated, it gives CATRAGGLTDTQYF.

As concerns this clone: This CDR3 is also generated by other DNA sequences in the sample. The CDR3 DNA reads TGTGCCAGCTCAGTGAGGGAGAACACTGAAGCTTTCTTT. As protein: CASSVRENTEAFF. The V call is TRBV18, the J call TRBJ1-1, with D uncertain. V lost 5 bases and J lost 1, with 8 bases in between. The CDR3 is 13 amino acids. CDR1 is KGHSH, CDR2 LQKENI, per germline.

V usage is TRBV27 and J usage is TRBJ1-2; 7 bases align to TRBD1. Germline V CDR1 and CDR2: MNHEY, SMNVEV (reference sequence). The CDR3 contains 15 residues. The V gene end was trimmed by 5 bases and the J gene end by 1 base; junction bases not matched to a gene: 7. As DNA, the CDR3 is TGTGCCAGCAGTCTACAGGGGCTCGGTAACTATGGCTACACCTTC. It is translated as CASSLQGLGNYGYTF.

The chain recombines TRBV10-2 with TRBJ2-1; the match to TRBD2 covers 8 bases. CDR1 and CDR2 (germline): WSHSY, SAAADI. The junction had 7 bases not matched to a gene; V was cut back by 7 bases and J by 5 bases. CDR3 length: 14 amino acids. The CDR3 DNA follows: TGCGCCAGCACCCCCGGGAGGGAAAACAATGAGCAGTTCTTC. Translated: CASTPGRENNEQFF.

The chain uses TRBV5-1 and TRBJ2-7; 7 bases match TRBD1. The ends lost 0 bases at V and 3 bases at J; junction bases unmatched: 9. The CDR3 consists of 16 residues. Germline CDR1 reads SGHRS; CDR2 reads YFSETQ. This chain's CDR3 is CASSLASTGVVYEQYF. CDR3 sequence (DNA): TGCGCCAGCAGCTTGGCTAGTACAGGGGTCGTCTACGAGCAGTACTTC.

The V call is TRBV2, the J call TRBJ2-6; 7 bases align to TRBD1. The CDR3 has 16 residues. Per the germline V gene, CDR1 is SNHLY and CDR2 is FYNNEI. V dropped 6 bases and J dropped 8; count of bases not matched to a gene: 13. Here the CDR3 reads CASSLQGRFVSNVLTF. CDR3 nucleotides: TGTGCCAGCAGCTTACAGGGGAGATTTGTTTCCAACGTCCTGACTTTC. Full variable domain (rest looked up from reference TRBV2 and TRBJ2-6): EPEVTQTPSHQVTQMGQEVILRCVPISNHLYFYWYRQILGQKVEFLVSFYNNEISEKSEIFDDQFSVERPDGSNFTLKIRSTKLEDSAMYFCASSLQGRFVSNVLTFGAGSRLTVL.

A note on this clone: This CDR3 is also generated by other DNA sequences in the sample. The chain carries TRBV10-3 and TRBJ1-1; TRBD1 matches at 7 bases. Looked up from germline, CDR1 is ENHRY and CDR2 is SYGVKD. This CDR3 spans 14 amino acids. With V trimmed by 3 bases and J by 3 bases, 4 bases remained unmatched. This CDR3 reads CAISDRDSDTEAFF. The DNA of the CDR3 is TGTGCCATCAGTGACCGGGACAGCGACACTGAAGCTTTCTTT.

The V call is TRBV7-9, the J call TRBJ1-6; the match to TRBD1 covers 7 bases. V lost 3 bases to trimming and J lost 5 bases; unmatched junction nucleotides: 4. Per the germline V gene, CDR1 is SEHNR and CDR2 is FQNEAQ (reference sequence). The CDR3 runs to 15 residues. CDR3 coding DNA: TGTGCCAGCAGCTTGGACAGGAACAATAATTCACCCCTCCACTTT. It codes for CASSLDRNNNSPLHF.

This clone has more than one count but fewer than ten. The chain carries TRBV5-4 and TRBJ2-2; tentatively, D is TRBD1 (7 bases). The germline V gene encodes CDR1 SGHNT and CDR2 YYREEE (reference sequence). The CDR3 is 15 residues long. V lost 4 bases and J 2 bases, leaving 12 bases between the germline ends. Here the CDR3 DNA reads TGTGCCAGCAGCCGCGGGACAGACAACACCGGGGAGCTGTTTTTT. Encoded protein: CASSRGTDNTGELFF.

V gene TRBV15 combines with J gene TRBJ2-3; 9 bases agree with TRBD2. CDR1 and CDR2 from the germline V gene are LNHNV and YYDKDF (reference sequence). This CDR3 comprises 18 residues. V was pared by 3 bases and J by 3 bases, with 13 bases of the junction left unmatched. In DNA form, the CDR3 reads TGTGCCACCAGCAGGGGGCCTGGGGCGGGGGGGCCAACAGATACGCAGTATTTT. It translates to CATSRGPGAGGPTDTQYF.

The V gene is TRBV27, the J gene TRBJ2-5; TRBD2 matches 11 bases. Germline V lookup: CDR1 MNHEY, CDR2 SMNVEV (reference sequence). Losses at the gene ends were 5 bases for V and 2 bases for J; bases not matched to a gene: 4. The CDR3 has 15 amino acids. CDR3 loop: CASSPPSGGQETQYF. The CDR3 DNA reads as TGTGCCAGCAGTCCACCTAGCGGGGGGCAAGAGACCCAGTACTTC.

The chain employs TRBV29-1 and TRBJ2-1; tentative D call: TRBD2 (7 bases). The germline gives CDR1 SQVTM, CDR2 ANQGSEA. Trimming removed 4 bases at V and 0 bases at J, with 16 bases between. This CDR3 is built from 16 residues. DNA for the CDR3: TGCAGCGTTGGGGACTACAGGGCCAGCTCCTACAATGAGCAGTTCTTC. Residues: CSVGDYRASSYNEQFF.

The V call is TRBV6-5, the J call TRBJ1-2, with unresolved D. Trimming left V 8 bases short and J 5 bases short, with 18 bases between. This CDR3 is 14 amino acids long. Germline loops: CDR1 MNHEY, CDR2 SVGAGI. CDR3: CASGIRVDLYGYTF. The CDR3 DNA reads as TGTGCCAGCGGTATCCGGGTGGATTTATATGGCTACACCTTC.

The V gene is TRBV11-2, the J gene TRBJ2-2; D is uncertain. The CDR3 is 14 amino acids. CDR1 and CDR2 from the germline V gene are SGHAT and FQNNGV. V dropped 1 base and J dropped 5 bases, with 8 bases sitting between them. The CDR3 spells CASSLVVRTGELFF. The DNA for the CDR3 is TGTGCCAGCAGCTTAGTAGTCAGGACCGGGGAGCTGTTTTTT.